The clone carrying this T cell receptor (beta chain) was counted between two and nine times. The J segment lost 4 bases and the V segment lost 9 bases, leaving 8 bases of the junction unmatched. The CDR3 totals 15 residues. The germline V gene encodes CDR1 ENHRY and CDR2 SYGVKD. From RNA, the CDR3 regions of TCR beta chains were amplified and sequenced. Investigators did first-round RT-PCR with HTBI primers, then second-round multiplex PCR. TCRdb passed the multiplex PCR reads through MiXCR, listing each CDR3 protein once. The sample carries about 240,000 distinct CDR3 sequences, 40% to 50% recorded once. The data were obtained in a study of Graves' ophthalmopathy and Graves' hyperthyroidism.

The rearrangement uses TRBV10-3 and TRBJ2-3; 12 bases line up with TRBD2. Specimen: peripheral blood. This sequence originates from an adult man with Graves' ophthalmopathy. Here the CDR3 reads CAILPSGGASDTQYF. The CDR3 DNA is TGTGCCATTCTACCTAGCGGGGGGGCGTCAGATACGCAGTATTTT.